A selection of T cell receptor beta chains follows, all from one sample in a study of cytomegalovirus exposure and HLA in healthy donors. TCRdb's table, derived via immunoSEQ multiplex PCR, lists solely in-frame clones and lacks some. The repertoire consists of 35,000 to 50,000 clones, with roughly 80% occurring once and the leading ten covering 2.7%. Sequenced sample: PBMCs. These receptor sequences come from a man aged 45-60 years in good health and CMV-seronegative. Both conserved end residues are part of each CDR3. D genes are given only for firm matches. Only some rows state a clone size, as once, few, many or a class for expanded clones.

abundance	v_gene	d_gene	j_gene	CDR3nt	CDR3aa
few	TRBV9	-	TRBJ2-2	TGTGCCAGCAGCCGGGGATTAGACACCGGGGAGCTGTTTTTT	CASSRGLDTGELFF
-	TRBV6-1	TRBD1	TRBJ1-1	TGTGCCAGCAGCATACAGGGGTACGGTGAAGCTTTCTTT	CASSIQGYGEAFF
-	TRBV5-5	-	TRBJ2-7	TGTGCCAGCAGCTTTAGGGGCTACGAGCAGTACTTC	CASSFRGYEQYF
-	TRBV27	TRBD1	TRBJ1-2	TGTGCCAGCAGCCCGGCAGGGGGCTACTATGGCTACACCTTC	CASSPAGGYYGYTF
-	TRBV6-1	-	TRBJ2-7	TGTGCCAGCAGTGCAAGGACACCTGGAAGGGGCGAGCAGTACTTC	CASSARTPGRGEQYF
-	TRBV5-1	-	TRBJ1-2	TGCGCCAGCAGAGACGACAGCCCTCACTATGGCTACACCTTC	CASRDDSPHYGYTF
-	TRBV5-8	-	TRBJ2-1	TGTGCCAGCAGCGTTCTCTTTGGGGGCGCCTACAATGAGCAGTTCTTC	CASSVLFGGAYNEQFF
-	TRBV12-5	-	TRBJ2-2	TGTGCTAGTGGCCTGACGGAGCTGCTTGCCACCGGGGAGCTGTTTTTT	CASGLTELLATGELFF
-	TRBV28	-	TRBJ2-5	TGTGCCAGCAGGAGCGTGGGGGGAGAGACCCAGTACTTC	CASRSVGGETQYF
-	TRBV19	-	TRBJ2-7	TGTGCCAGTAGTCGACAGGTGGACTACGAGCAGTACTTC	CASSRQVDYEQYF
-	TRBV19	TRBD1	TRBJ1-2	TGTGCCGCCCGGGACAGGGGAGGGTATGGCTACACCTTC	CAARDRGGYGYTF
-	TRBV21-1	-	TRBJ2-3	TGTGCCAGCAGCAAAGAATTGGCGGGCCTACAGGGAGATACGCAGTATTTT	CASSKELAGLQGDTQYF
-	TRBV6-6	-	TRBJ2-5	TGTGCCAGCAGTTCCTTCGGGAGCCCGGAGACCCAGTACTTC	CASSSFGSPETQYF
-	TRBV2	TRBD1	TRBJ1-2	TGTGCCAGCAGTCGAACCTTGGGACAGGGGAGGGGCTACACCTTC	CASSRTLGQGRGYTF
-	TRBV5-1	-	TRBJ2-3	TGCGCCAGCAGCTTGGAGGGGCAGGCGACAGATACGCAGTATTTT	CASSLEGQATDTQYF
-	TRBV25-1	TRBD1	TRBJ1-2	TGTGCCAGCAGTGACCAGACAGGGCTTGGGGGCTACACCTTC	CASSDQTGLGGYTF
-	TRBV7-9	-	TRBJ2-3	TGTGCCAGCAGCACTAAAAGGGGGGGGTTTACTAGCACAGATACGCAGTATTTT	CASSTKRGGFTSTDTQYF
-	TRBV7-9	TRBD2	TRBJ2-1	TGTTCCAGCAGCTCTAGCGGGAGGGAGGGTGAGCAGTTCTTC	CSSSSSGREGEQFF
-	TRBV2	-	TRBJ2-3	TGTGCCAGCAGTGGGGACTGGGCAGATACGCAGTATTTT	CASSGDWADTQYF
-	TRBV5-4	TRBD2	TRBJ2-5	TGTGCCAGCGGGGACGGGACTAGCGGGTTCTGGGGAGAGACCCAGTACTTC	CASGDGTSGFWGETQYF
-	TRBV29-1	-	TRBJ2-1	TGCAGCGTTGAAAGAAGGAGGTACAATGAGCAGTTCTTC	CSVERRRYNEQFF
-	TRBV27	-	TRBJ2-7	TGTGCCAGCACCTTTTCCTCCGGGACAAAGCTATACGAGCAGTACTTC	CASTFSSGTKLYEQYF
-	TRBV27	-	TRBJ2-5	TGTGCCAGCAGTTCGACAGGCGGGACCCAGTACTTC	CASSSTGGTQYF
-	TRBV9	TRBD2	TRBJ2-1	TGTGCCAGCAGCGCCTATGGACTAGCGGGGGCCACCTACAATGAGCAGTTCTTC	CASSAYGLAGATYNEQFF
-	TRBV23-1	-	TRBJ2-3	TGCGCCAGCAGTCAAGAGTGGGCAGGGGCCAACACAGATACGCAGTATTTT	CASSQEWAGANTDTQYF
-	TRBV7-9	TRBD2	TRBJ2-1	TGTGCCAGCAGCAAAACTAGCGGGGGGGCGGTCTTCAATGAGCAGTTCTTC	CASSKTSGGAVFNEQFF
-	TRBV28	TRBD1	TRBJ1-2	TGTGCCAGCAGTTTACAGGACAGGAGCTATGGCTACACCTTC	CASSLQDRSYGYTF
once	TRBV28	-	TRBJ1-5	TGTGCCAGCAGTTACGGTCAGGGGCGGTTTCAGCCCCAGCATTTT	CASSYGQGRFQPQHF
once	TRBV4-3	TRBD2	TRBJ2-3	TGCGCCAGCAGCCAAGATAGGCGGGAGACAGATACGCAGTATTTT	CASSQDRRETDTQYF
-	TRBV7-6	-	TRBJ1-1	TGTGCCAGCAGCTCCTTAACAGGGCGGCCTGAAGCTTTCTTT	CASSSLTGRPEAFF
-	TRBV29-1	-	TRBJ2-7	TGCAGCGTTGAGGGGGGAGACATCGGGGGGCCGCTCGAGCAGTACTTC	CSVEGGDIGGPLEQYF
-	TRBV7-9	-	TRBJ1-2	TGTGCCAGCACCCAGGAGGGTGGATATGGCTACACCTTC	CASTQEGGYGYTF
-	TRBV19	TRBD1	TRBJ2-7	TGTGCCAGTAGTAGGAAACCGGGACAGGCCTACGAGCAGTACTTC	CASSRKPGQAYEQYF
few	TRBV12-5	-	TRBJ2-5	TGTGCTAGTGGTTCCACCTCGAGGGAGACCCAGTACTTC	CASGSTSRETQYF
-	TRBV6-1	TRBD2	TRBJ2-7	TGTGCCAGCAGTGAAGGCCCTAGCGGGACCGCCTACGAGCAGTACTTC	CASSEGPSGTAYEQYF
-	TRBV11-1	TRBD1	TRBJ1-2	TGTGCCAGCAGCTTAAACGGACAGGGGGCCTATGGCTACACCTTC	CASSLNGQGAYGYTF
-	TRBV7-6	-	TRBJ1-3	TGTGCCAGCAGCTTAGGAGGCGGGTACTCTGGAAACACCATATATTTT	CASSLGGGYSGNTIYF
-	TRBV5-4	-	TRBJ1-2	TGTGCCAGCAGCTTACCTGACTCGGTTGGCTACACCTTC	CASSLPDSVGYTF
-	TRBV27	TRBD2	TRBJ2-1	TGTGCCAGCAGCCGACCGGGACTACTGTACAATGAGCAGTTCTTC	CASSRPGLLYNEQFF
-	TRBV5-1	TRBD2	TRBJ2-3	TGCGCCAGCAGCTTGGGGACTAGAGGAAGCACAGATACGCAGTATTTT	CASSLGTRGSTDTQYF
-	TRBV4-1	-	TRBJ1-4	TGCGCCAGCAGCCAAGAAGGCGGCAGGGTTCGAAAAGGGGAAAAACTGTTTTTT	CASSQEGGRVRKGEKLFF
-	TRBV6-6	TRBD1	TRBJ2-1	TGTGCCAGCAGTTATGTGACAGGGCCGCATGAGCAGTTCTTC	CASSYVTGPHEQFF
once	TRBV5-6	-	TRBJ2-2	TGTGCCAGCAGCTTTTGGTTCGGGACCGGGGAGCTGTTTTTT	CASSFWFGTGELFF
-	TRBV5-6	TRBD1	TRBJ2-2	TGTGCCAGCTCGGGACAGGGGGCAGACACCGGGGAGCTGTTTTTT	CASSGQGADTGELFF
-	TRBV27	-	TRBJ1-2	TGTGCCAGCAGTTTTGCAGGGGATGGTGGCTACACCTTC	CASSFAGDGGYTF